One sample yielded the 32 T cell receptor beta chains listed below, sequenced in a study of blood T cell repertoires in COVID-19. Profiled with immunoSEQ multiplex PCR; TCRdb holds only in-frame clones, not every one. The sample includes tens of thousands of clones, 85% seen only once; the top ten take 38%. The sequencing sample was made of peripheral blood. Receptors were obtained from an older man with acute or convalescent COVID-19.

The chain links TRBV5-1 to TRBJ2-4; D is unclear. Germline CDR1 reads SGHRS; CDR2 reads YFSETQ. The ends were cut back, 4 bases at V and 8 bases at J, with 16 bases in the middle. The CDR3 has 14 residues. Written as DNA, the CDR3 is TGCGCCAGCAGCCCTCGGATCTCTCGGGACATTCAGTACTTC. Translating gives CASSPRISRDIQYF.

This clone has more than one count but fewer than ten. The V call is TRBV19, the J call TRBJ2-5, with TRBD2 matching over 7 bases. CDR3 length equals 14 residues. Germline-derived CDR1 and CDR2 are LNHDA and SQIVND (reference sequence). Unmatched junction bases numbered 6, after V lost 3 bases and J lost 5 bases. CDR3 DNA sequence: TGTGCCAGTAGTATTGGGCGGGAGCGGGAGACCCAGTACTTC. Translating gives CASSIGRERETQYF.

The chain links TRBV9 to TRBJ2-1, with TRBD2 matching 12 bases. V lost 3 bases to trimming and J lost 10 bases; unmatched junction nucleotides: 8. The V gene's germline CDR1 is SGDLS and CDR2 YYNGEE. This CDR3 comprises 15 residues. The CDR3 spells CASSGLLAGGNEQFF. CDR3 DNA: TGTGCCAGCAGCGGGTTACTAGCGGGAGGAAACGAGCAGTTCTTC.

This clone has just a few counts. V gene TRBV15 combines with J gene TRBJ1-5, with TRBD1 identical over 8 bases. V lost 2 bases and J lost 8; bases outside the gene matches: 14. Germline lookup yields CDR1 LNHNV and CDR2 YYDKDF (reference sequence). The CDR3 runs 17 residues. For the CDR3, the DNA is TGTGCCACCAGCAGATTTGGCCTGGACAGGGATCCAAAGCCCCAGCATTTT. Its protein product is CATSRFGLDRDPKPQHF.

As DNA, the CDR3 is TGTGCCAGCAGCTTAGGGGCTGGGACTAATAATTCACCCCTCCACTTT. Protein sequence: CASSLGAGTNNSPLHF. The chain employs TRBV13 and TRBJ1-6, with D possibly matching TRBD1 (5 bases). Trimming removed 0 bases from V and 5 bases from J, with 11 bases in between. The CDR3 is 16 amino acids. Germline CDR1 and CDR2: PRHDT and FYEKMQ (reference sequence).

V and J are TRBV2 and TRBJ2-1; 11 nucleotides line up with TRBD1. V dropped 6 bases and J dropped 6; count of bases not matched to a gene: 1. The V gene's germline CDR1 is SNHLY and CDR2 FYNNEI. The CDR3 loop spans 13 amino acids. The CDR3 coding sequence is TGTGCCAGCAGGGACAGGGGGCCCAATGAGCAGTTCTTC. Translating it yields CASRDRGPNEQFF.

The chain recombines TRBV3-1 (or the pseudogene TRBV3-2) with TRBJ2-1; D is perhaps TRBD2 (6 bases). The CDR3 runs to 16 residues. Between the trimmed V and J ends, which lost 5 bases and 5 bases, there was a span of 19 bases. Per the germline V gene, CDR1 is LGHDT and CDR2 is YNNKEL (reference sequence). The CDR3 DNA reads as TGTGCCAGCAGCACCCGGTTACTAGCCAAGAACAATGAGCAGTTCTTC. It translates to CASSTRLLAKNNEQFF.

This rearrangement joins TRBV5-4 to TRBJ2-5; a weak D match, TRBD2 (6 bases). Per the germline V gene, CDR1 is SGHNT and CDR2 is YYREEE (reference sequence). V lost 5 bases, J lost 3 bases, and 17 bases lay in between. The CDR3 loop spans 15 amino acids. The CDR3 protein is CASSSRRESKETQYF. DNA of the CDR3: TGTGCCAGCAGTTCCCGGAGGGAAAGTAAAGAGACCCAGTACTTC.

The chain couples TRBV11-3 to TRBJ2-1, with D possibly matching TRBD2 (5 bases). The CDR3 consists of 13 residues. CDR1 is SGHNT and CDR2 is YENEEA in the germline V gene. Deletions cut 5 bases from V and 2 bases from J, with 7 bases between. CDR3 sequence (DNA): TGTGCCAGCAGCGAACTAGCCTACAATGAGCAGTTCTTC. It yields the protein CASSELAYNEQFF.

The gene calls are TRBV10-3 and TRBJ2-1; a weak D match, TRBD2 (5 bases). This CDR3 is 13 amino acids long. V was pared by 5 bases and J by 5 bases, with 10 bases between. Germline CDR1 reads ENHRY; CDR2 reads SYGVKD. This CDR3 reads CAISLARDNEQFF. CDR3 nucleotide sequence: TGTGCCATCAGTCTAGCACGGGACAATGAGCAGTTCTTC.

The chain joins TRBV7-2 to TRBJ2-2, with TRBD2 matching over 10 bases. The CDR3 covers 17 residues. CDR1 is SGHTA, CDR2 FQGNSA, per germline. With 5 bases clipped from V and 8 bases from J, the junction kept 14 bases outside the gene matches. This CDR3 reads CASSPNSASGSGGELFF. The CDR3 region has the DNA TGTGCCAGCAGCCCCAATTCGGCTAGCGGGAGTGGTGGGGAGCTGTTTTTT.

The chain combines TRBV14 with TRBJ2-3, with 15 nucleotides matching TRBD2. Germline trimming cut 2 bases from V and 3 bases from J; bases unmatched to any gene: 6. The germline V gene encodes CDR1 SGHDN and CDR2 FVKESK. CDR3 length: 18 residues. The CDR3 DNA reads TGTGCCAGCAGCCAATCCGGACTAGCGGGAGGGGGGACAGATACGCAGTATTTT. This encodes CASSQSGLAGGGTDTQYF.

The V call is TRBV5-4, the J call TRBJ1-6, with TRBD1 identical over 10 bases. The CDR3 runs to 17 residues. Germline-derived CDR1 and CDR2 are SGHNT and YYREEE (reference sequence). Trimming cost V 0 bases and J 6 bases; bases outside gene matches: 6. The CDR3 bases are TGTGCCAGCAGCTTGGCCCCCGGGACAGGGGTTAATTCACCCCTCCACTTT. Translating it yields CASSLAPGTGVNSPLHF.

This clone has more than one count but fewer than ten. The V gene is TRBV7-8, the J gene TRBJ2-3, with a weak D call TRBD2 (6 bases). V was trimmed by 1 base and J by 4 bases, leaving 12 bases between them. Germline V gene lookup returns CDR1 SGHVS and CDR2 FQNEAQ. The CDR3 loop spans 15 amino acids. The CDR3 nucleotides are TGTGCCAGCAGCTTAGTGGGACTGGAGGCAGATACGCAGTATTTT. It encodes CASSLVGLEADTQYF.

The chain links TRBV12-3 or TRBV12-4 to TRBJ2-7, with D tentatively TRBD1 (6 bases). This CDR3 region has 11 residues. V was trimmed by 11 bases and J by 4 bases, leaving 12 bases between them. The CDR3 is CAFLRGYEQYF. DNA of the CDR3: TGTGCCTTTCTTAGGGGGTACGAGCAGTACTTC.

This rearrangement joins TRBV19 to TRBJ1-5; D is uncertain. Germline lookup yields CDR1 LNHDA and CDR2 SQIVND (reference sequence). This CDR3 is built from 12 residues. V lost 5 bases to trimming and J lost 3 bases, with 5 bases between them. The CDR3 nucleotides read TGTGCCAGTAGTCTTATCAATCAGCCCCAGCATTTT. Protein product: CASSLINQPQHF.

The gene calls are TRBV5-6 and TRBJ2-7, with D possibly TRBD1 on 5 matching bases. The CDR3 is made up of 12 amino acids. CDR1 is SGHDT, CDR2 YYEEEE, per germline. Trimming took off 1 base at V and 4 bases at J, with 6 bases between the two ends. CDR3 in DNA: TGTGCCAGCAGCTTGCAGGGATACGAGCAGTACTTC. It is translated as CASSLQGYEQYF.

This clone was seen only once. This chain connects TRBV28 to TRBJ1-4; no clear D. The V gene lost 1 base and the J gene lost 10 bases, with 10 bases spanning the gap. CDR1 MDHEN and CDR2 SYDVKM come from the germline V gene. The CDR3 covers 13 residues. CDR3: CASSLSLYRKLFF. The CDR3 DNA is TGTGCCAGCAGTTTATCTCTTTACAGAAAACTGTTTTTT. Drawing the rest from reference TRBV28 and TRBJ1-4, the complete variable domain is DVKVTQSSRYLVKRTGEKVFLECVQDMDHENMFWYRQDPGLGLRLIYFSYDVKMKEKGDIPEGYSVSREKKERFSLILESASTNQTSMYLCASSLSLYRKLFFGSGTQLSVL.

In DNA, the CDR3 is TGTGCCAGCAGCTTGCCAGGGGGAGACAGGGATGAAAAACTGTTTTTT. Its protein is CASSLPGGDRDEKLFF. This chain uses TRBV7-9 with TRBJ1-4; the match to TRBD1 covers 7 bases. The germline CDR1 and CDR2 sequences are SEHNR and FQNEAQ (reference sequence). The CDR3 consists of 16 residues. Germline trimming cut 3 bases from V and 6 bases from J; bases unmatched to any gene: 10.

This chain uses TRBV3-1 (or the pseudogene TRBV3-2) with TRBJ1-1, with TRBD1 matching 7 bases. J gave up 0 bases and V 3 bases, and 4 bases lay outside the gene matches. The germline V gene encodes CDR1 LGHDT and CDR2 YNNKEL (reference sequence). CDR3 length: 15 residues. CDR3 coding DNA: TGTGCCAGCAGCCACAAGACAGGGCTGAACACTGAAGCTTTCTTT. This encodes CASSHKTGLNTEAFF.

This rearrangement joins TRBV9 to TRBJ1-2; 10 bases are a match to TRBD1. V gave up 4 bases and J gave up 2 bases; unmatched junction bases: 8. Germline-derived CDR1 and CDR2 are SGDLS and YYNGEE. This CDR3 is built from 16 residues. CDR3 DNA: TGTGCCAGCAGCCCCCGGGACAGGGGATTGAACTATGGCTACACCTTC. This translates into CASSPRDRGLNYGYTF.

The V call is TRBV5-1, the J call TRBJ1-1, with 11 bases matching TRBD1. The CDR3 length is 15 residues. V shed 0 bases and J 4 bases; nucleotides not matched to a gene: 2. CDR1 and CDR2 (germline): SGHRS, YFSETQ. CDR3 protein: CASSLGTGGGTEAFF. CDR3 nucleotide sequence: TGCGCCAGCAGCTTGGGGACAGGGGGCGGCACTGAAGCTTTCTTT.

This clone showed up just once. The chain has TRBV5-1 and TRBJ2-3; 9 bases fit TRBD1. The V segment lost 0 bases and the J segment 2 bases; nucleotides outside the gene matches: 7. The CDR3 covers 17 residues. The germline gives CDR1 SGHRS, CDR2 YFSETQ. CDR3 in amino acids: CASSLAPTGGNTDTQYF. In nucleotides, the CDR3 is TGCGCCAGCAGCTTGGCCCCGACAGGGGGAAACACAGATACGCAGTATTTT.

The CDR3 is CATSNGGTETQYF. DNA for the CDR3: TGTGCCACCAGCAATGGGGGGACAGAGACCCAGTACTTC. V gene TRBV15 combines with J gene TRBJ2-5, with a weak D call TRBD2 (6 bases). CDR3 length: 13 amino acids. The germline CDR1 and CDR2 sequences are LNHNV and YYDKDF (reference sequence). V lost 4 bases to trimming and J lost 4 bases, with 10 bases between them.

This chain connects TRBV28 to TRBJ1-2; TRBD1 agrees at 7 bases. CDR1 is MDHEN, CDR2 SYDVKM, per germline. The CDR3 totals 14 residues. Unmatched junction bases numbered 11, after V lost 5 bases and J lost 8 bases. The CDR3 DNA reads as TGTGCCAGCAGTGCCGCTACAGGGGAAAGGGGCTACACCTTC. Protein: CASSAATGERGYTF.

DNA of the CDR3: TGTGCCAGCACCTTATCCTGGGGGGGTAGTTCACCCCTCCACTTT. Translating it yields CASTLSWGGSSPLHF. This chain joins TRBV28 and TRBJ1-6; D perhaps matches TRBD1 (5 bases). Trimming took off 7 bases at V and 9 bases at J, with 19 bases between the two ends. The germline V gene encodes CDR1 MDHEN and CDR2 SYDVKM. The CDR3 loop spans 15 amino acids.

This clone has more than one count but fewer than ten. The chain recombines TRBV4-3 with TRBJ1-4; weak D call: TRBD1 (5 bases). CDR1 is LGHNA, CDR2 YSLEER, per germline. V lost 0 bases and J 8 bases, leaving 16 bases between the germline ends. The CDR3 totals 16 residues. This CDR3 is CASSQDWTQQGEKLFF. CDR3 nucleotides: TGCGCCAGCAGCCAAGATTGGACACAGCAGGGCGAAAAACTGTTTTTT.

This chain links TRBV29-1 with TRBJ1-2; D is unresolved. The CDR3 spans 10 residues. Trimming stripped 5 bases from V and 6 bases from J, with 7 bases between. Germline assignment: CDR1 SQVTM and CDR2 ANQGSEA. DNA of the CDR3: TGCAGCGTTCTATCTGATGGCTACACCTTC. This codes for CSVLSDGYTF.

V and J are TRBV27 and TRBJ2-1, with a possible D match to TRBD2 (5 bases). Germline V lookup: CDR1 MNHEY, CDR2 SMNVEV (reference sequence). This CDR3 region has 14 residues. V dropped 6 bases and J dropped 10 bases, with 19 bases sitting between them. CDR3 amino acids: CASRGGSVLREQFF. The CDR3 nucleotides are TGTGCCAGCAGGGGTGGGAGTGTACTAAGAGAGCAGTTCTTC.

This clone was counted only a few times. J is TRBJ1-2 and V is TRBV6-4; D is unresolved. The CDR3 is 12 residues long. Looked up from germline, CDR1 is MRHNA and CDR2 is SNTAGT. Trimming cost V 6 bases and J 8 bases, with 13 bases left between them. The CDR3 reads CASRGGPGGYTF. CDR3 in DNA: TGTGCCAGCAGGGGAGGACCGGGCGGCTACACCTTC.

This chain uses TRBV6-2 or TRBV6-3 with TRBJ1-5; 8 bases fit TRBD1. V lost 2 bases to trimming and J lost 3 bases; unmatched junction nucleotides: 6. The germline V gene has CDR1 MNHEY and CDR2 SVGEGT. This CDR3 has 16 residues. The CDR3 DNA reads as TGTGCCAGCAGTTACCCCAAGGACAGGGCCAATCAGCCCCAGCATTTT. Translation gives CASSYPKDRANQPQHF.

The chain has TRBV6-1 and TRBJ1-5; no clear D gene. This CDR3 is 15 amino acids long. Germline CDR1 is MNHNS and CDR2 is SASEGT. V lost 2 bases, J lost 6 bases, and 14 bases lay in between. The CDR3 reads CASSESLAGIQPQHF. The CDR3, as DNA: TGTGCCAGCAGTGAATCTTTGGCAGGCATTCAGCCCCAGCATTTT.